This T cell receptor beta chain was documented in a study of cytomegalovirus exposure and HLA in healthy donors. Whether this donor was CMV seropositive was not recorded. Notes on the study in general: Presence/absence analyses supposed approximately even sequencing depth among donors.

The germline CDR1 and CDR2 sequences are SGHTA and FQGNSA. With 0 bases removed from V and 5 bases from J, the gap between germline ends came to 10 bases. The CDR3 spans 14 residues. Comments on this clone: Its antigen is undetermined.

PCR primers comprised 60 Vbeta and 13 Jbeta primers. TCRdb's table, derived via immunoSEQ multiplex PCR, lists solely in-frame clones and lacks some. The table lists tens of thousands of clones, 81% of them singletons. The sequence came from a human donor in good health. Sequenced sample: PBMCs. The J gene is TRBJ2-5, the V gene TRBV7-2; no clear D gene. DNA for the CDR3: TGTGCCAGCAGCTTAGCGAACGTCGGGGAGACCCAGTACTTC. Protein: CASSLANVGETQYF.